The 8 T cell receptor beta chains below all came from one sample that was sequenced in a study of T cells in Graves' hyperthyroidism and ophthalmopathy. Amplification targeted TCR beta CDR3 regions from RNA transcripts. The TCR CDR3 first-round RT-PCR relied on the HTBI primer set. Via MiXCR, TCRdb re-called the multiplex PCR reads, giving one row per CDR3 protein. This repertoire shows 300,000 to 450,000 distinct CDR3 sequences, 13% to 15% found once; its top ten account for less than 20%. Source material: blood. The receptor set was obtained from a woman in her 30s with Graves' ophthalmopathy.

This clonotype appeared many times. The chain employs TRBV28 and TRBJ1-4; 7 bases map to TRBD1. Looked up from germline, CDR1 is MDHEN and CDR2 is SYDVKM. V shed 3 bases, J shed 7 bases, and the junction held 14 bases outside the gene matches. This CDR3 contains 17 residues. The CDR3 is CASSFAGTEGAGEKLFF. CDR3 nucleotide sequence: TGTGCCAGCAGTTTCGCCGGGACAGAGGGAGCGGGTGAAAAACTGTTTTTT.

The rearrangement joins TRBV9 to TRBJ2-1, with 7 bases identical to TRBD2. The V gene end was trimmed by 7 bases and the J gene end by 14 bases; junction bases not matched to a gene: 9. Germline V gene data show CDR1 as SGDLS and CDR2 as YYNGEE. The CDR3 totals 11 residues. The CDR3 loop is CASGGGTFKFF. The DNA for the CDR3 is TGTGCCAGCGGGGGGGGGACGTTTAAGTTCTTC.

Many counts were recorded for this clonotype. V usage is TRBV12-3 or TRBV12-4 and J usage is TRBJ1-4; 7 positions match TRBD1. The CDR3 extends over 16 amino acids. The J segment lost 7 bases and the V segment lost 6 bases, leaving 14 bases of the junction unmatched. This chain's CDR3 is CASSSYPTGSGEKLFF. The CDR3 bases are TGTGCCAGCAGCTCCTACCCGACAGGGTCGGGTGAAAAACTGTTTTTT.

This clonotype was picked up a small number of times. The genes are TRBV9 and TRBJ1-2; D might be TRBD1 (5 bases). Trimming removed 4 bases from V and 2 bases from J, with 15 bases in between. Germline lookup yields CDR1 SGDLS and CDR2 YYNGEE. The CDR3 consists of 15 residues. The CDR3 spells CASSHSGGRNYGYTF. The DNA of the CDR3 is TGTGCCAGCAGCCACTCTGGGGGTCGAAACTATGGCTACACCTTC. Looking up the rest from reference TRBV9 and TRBJ1-2 gives the full variable domain: DSGVTQTPKHLITATGQRVTLRCSPRSGDLSVYWYQQSLDQGLQFLIQYYNGEERAKGNILERFSAQQFPDLHSELNLSSLELGDSALYFCASSHSGGRNYGYTFGSGTRLTVV.

This chain joins TRBV18 and TRBJ2-1; 8 positions match TRBD2. The CDR3 spans 16 residues. Germline assignment: CDR1 KGHSH and CDR2 LQKENI. Trimming took 8 bases from V and 0 from J; bases not matched to a gene: 9. In DNA form, the CDR3 reads TGTGCCAGCAGCTTGCGCGCGGGGGGCTCCTACAATGAGCAGTTCTTC. Translating it yields CASSLRAGGSYNEQFF.

This clonotype was detected ten times or more. This chain connects TRBV25-1 to TRBJ2-7, with D unresolved. Trimming took off 4 bases at V and 1 base at J, with 8 bases between the two ends. Germline V lookup: CDR1 MGHDK, CDR2 SYGVNS. There are 13 residues in the CDR3. CDR3 residues: CASSAALSYEQYF. Written as DNA, the CDR3 is TGTGCCAGCAGTGCCGCCTTGTCCTACGAGCAGTACTTC.

This clonotype was seen at least ten times. This chain joins TRBV7-2 and TRBJ1-5; 7 bases match TRBD1. The CDR3 has 15 residues. The V gene end was trimmed by 1 base and the J gene end by 4 bases; junction bases not matched to a gene: 4. Germline lookup yields CDR1 SGHTA and CDR2 FQGNSA. The CDR3 reads CASSLVGTVNQPQHF. In DNA form, the CDR3 reads TGTGCCAGCAGCTTAGTTGGGACAGTTAATCAGCCCCAGCATTTT.

This clonotype was found a few times. The chain recombines TRBV6-1 with TRBJ2-2; no clear D. V lost 4 bases to trimming and J lost 2 bases, with 8 bases between them. The germline CDR1 and CDR2 sequences are MNHNS and SASEGT. The CDR3 loop spans 14 amino acids. CDR3 nucleotides: TGTGCCAGCAGTGGTGGATCAAACACCGGGGAGCTGTTTTTT. Amino acid sequence: CASSGGSNTGELFF.